A single sample is the source of the 14 T cell receptor beta chains below, sequenced in a study of cytomegalovirus exposure and HLA in healthy donors. Assay used: immunoSEQ multiplex PCR; TCRdb lists only in-frame clones, some missing. The data show about 120,000 clones, about 92% seen once. Material for sequencing was PBMCs. These receptor sequences come from a woman aged 18-29 years in good health and CMV-seronegative.

In this sample, this clone turned up once. J is TRBJ2-7 and V is TRBV7-3, with 7 bases fitting TRBD2. The CDR3 covers 15 residues. The trim removed 4 bases at V and 2 bases at J, leaving 8 bases unmatched. Germline V gene data show CDR1 as SGHTA and CDR2 as FQGTGA. The CDR3 sequence: CASSSLPGGAYEQYF. CDR3 nucleotides: TGTGCCAGCAGCTCCCTGCCGGGGGGAGCCTACGAGCAGTACTTC.

The chain recombines TRBV15 with TRBJ1-4, with TRBD1 as a possible D gene (5 bases). The germline gives CDR1 LNHNV, CDR2 YYDKDF (reference sequence). V dropped 0 bases and J dropped 1 base, with 15 bases sitting between them. The CDR3 is 18 residues long. The CDR3 protein is CATSREPVGGGTNEKLFF. CDR3 nucleotide sequence: TGTGCCACCAGCAGAGAGCCGGTGGGGGGGGGAACTAATGAAAAACTGTTTTTT.

This rearrangement joins TRBV7-3 to TRBJ2-1, with D possibly matching TRBD1 (7 bases). The germline V and J ends were trimmed by 5 bases and 2 bases, with 13 bases remaining between them. The germline V gene encodes CDR1 SGHTA and CDR2 FQGTGA. There are 15 residues in the CDR3. The CDR3 reads CASSPARGAYNEQFF. Here the CDR3 DNA reads TGTGCCAGCAGCCCCGCCAGGGGGGCCTACAATGAGCAGTTCTTC.

The chain combines TRBV5-1 with TRBJ2-7; 7 nucleotides match TRBD1. The V and J ends lost 0 bases and 2 bases, in that order; junction bases with no gene match: 5. This CDR3 has 15 residues. CDR1 is SGHRS, CDR2 YFSETQ, per germline. CDR3 sequence: CASSLEQGRAYEQYF. The DNA for the CDR3 is TGCGCCAGCAGCTTGGAACAGGGGCGCGCCTACGAGCAGTACTTC.

The chain recombines TRBV7-3 with TRBJ2-6; 7 bases are a match to TRBD1. Unmatched junction bases numbered 9, after V lost 6 bases and J lost 4 bases. The CDR3 has 16 residues. Germline V CDR1 and CDR2: SGHTA, FQGTGA. The CDR3 DNA sequence: TGTGCCAGCAGACGGGACAGTGGCACCGGGGCCAACGTCCTGACTTTC. This translates into CASRRDSGTGANVLTF.

This chain connects TRBV28 to TRBJ1-2; 7 bases are shared with TRBD1. Losses at the gene ends were 6 bases for V and 6 bases for J; bases not matched to a gene: 4. Germline V CDR1 and CDR2: MDHEN, SYDVKM. The CDR3 is 12 residues long. DNA for the CDR3: TGTGCCAGCAGCTTGGACAGGAATGGCTACACCTTC. Translated: CASSLDRNGYTF.

This chain joins TRBV15 and TRBJ2-7, with a possible D match to TRBD2 (5 bases). The CDR3 length is 15 residues. V lost 0 bases and J lost 5, with 14 bases in between. Germline V gene lookup returns CDR1 LNHNV and CDR2 YYDKDF (reference sequence). As DNA, the CDR3 is TGTGCCACCAGCAGAGAGCTAGCCTCCCCAAACGAGCAGTACTTC. Its translation is CATSRELASPNEQYF.

The genes are TRBV7-2 and TRBJ1-2; 7 positions match TRBD1. This CDR3 is built from 16 residues. Losses at the gene ends were 1 base for V and 2 bases for J; bases not matched to a gene: 7. Germline loops: CDR1 SGHTA, CDR2 FQGNSA. CDR3: CASSLEARGKNYGYTF. The DNA of the CDR3 is TGTGCCAGCAGCTTAGAGGCCAGGGGGAAGAACTATGGCTACACCTTC.

The genes are TRBV27 and TRBJ1-5, with a tentative D call TRBD1 (6 bases). The V gene lost 5 bases and the J gene lost 5 bases, with 16 bases spanning the gap. CDR1 and CDR2 from the germline V gene are MNHEY and SMNVEV (reference sequence). The CDR3 runs 15 residues. CDR3 loop: CASSAQGSKYQPQHF. CDR3 in DNA: TGTGCCAGCAGTGCGCAGGGGAGTAAGTATCAGCCCCAGCATTTT.

The V gene is TRBV9, the J gene TRBJ2-1; D perhaps matches TRBD2 (5 bases). V was cut by 0 bases and J by 3 bases, with 16 bases left in between. Germline loops: CDR1 SGDLS, CDR2 YYNGEE. The CDR3 runs to 17 residues. CDR3 DNA: TGTGCCAGCAGCGTAGGTCCAGCGGTCGCCGGCTACAATGAGCAGTTCTTC. The encoded protein is CASSVGPAVAGYNEQFF.

The chain couples TRBV7-2 to TRBJ1-5; D remains ambiguous. This CDR3 has 15 residues. Trimming took off 1 base at V and 3 bases at J, with 10 bases between the two ends. Germline V gives CDR1 SGHTA, CDR2 FQGNSA. For the CDR3, the DNA is TGTGCCAGCAGCTTAGTGGGCATGTACAATCAGCCCCAGCATTTT. Translated, it gives CASSLVGMYNQPQHF.

The chain uses TRBV5-1 and TRBJ1-4; possibly TRBD1 for D (6 bases). The V gene's germline CDR1 is SGHRS and CDR2 YFSETQ. This CDR3 is built from 14 residues. The V end was cut by 7 bases, the J end by 2 bases, with 12 bases between. The CDR3 sequence: CASQGGSTNEKLFF. The CDR3 DNA follows: TGCGCCAGCCAAGGGGGATCCACTAATGAAAAACTGTTTTTT.

This clone was recorded a few times. V and J are TRBV28 and TRBJ1-5; 8 nucleotides line up with TRBD1. CDR3 length: 13 amino acids. Germline V gene lookup returns CDR1 MDHEN and CDR2 SYDVKM. J gave up 6 bases and V 7 bases, and 5 bases lay outside the gene matches. CDR3 DNA: TGTGCCAGCACCAGGGGGCTAAGTCAGCCCCAGCATTTT. Protein product: CASTRGLSQPQHF.

This sequence joins TRBV4-1 and TRBJ1-1, with D possibly matching TRBD1 (5 bases). Germline V gene sequence: CDR1 MGHRA, CDR2 YSYEKL. V lost 3 bases to trimming and J lost 1 base, with 9 bases between them. The CDR3 length is 14 residues. The CDR3 loop is CASSHNTGNTEAFF. DNA for the CDR3: TGCGCCAGCAGCCACAACACAGGGAACACTGAAGCTTTCTTT.